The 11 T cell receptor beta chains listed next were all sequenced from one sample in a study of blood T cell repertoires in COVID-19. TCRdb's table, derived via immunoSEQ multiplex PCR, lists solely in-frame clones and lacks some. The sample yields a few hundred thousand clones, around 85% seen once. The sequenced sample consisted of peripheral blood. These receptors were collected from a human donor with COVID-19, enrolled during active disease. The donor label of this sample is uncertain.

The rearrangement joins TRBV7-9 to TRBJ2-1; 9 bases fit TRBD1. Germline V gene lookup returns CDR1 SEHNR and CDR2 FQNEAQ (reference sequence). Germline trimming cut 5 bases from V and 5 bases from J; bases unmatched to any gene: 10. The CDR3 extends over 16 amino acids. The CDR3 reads CASSLRRDRDNNEQFF. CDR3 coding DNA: TGTGCCAGCAGCCTCCGCCGGGACAGGGATAACAATGAGCAGTTCTTC.

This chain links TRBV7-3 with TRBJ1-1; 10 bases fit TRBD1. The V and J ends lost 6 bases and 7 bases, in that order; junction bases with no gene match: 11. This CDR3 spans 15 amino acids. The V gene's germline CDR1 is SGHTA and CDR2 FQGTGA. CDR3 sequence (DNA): TGTGCCAGCAGGGCCGGGAGACAGGGGGCTTTTGAAGCTTTCTTT. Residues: CASRAGRQGAFEAFF.

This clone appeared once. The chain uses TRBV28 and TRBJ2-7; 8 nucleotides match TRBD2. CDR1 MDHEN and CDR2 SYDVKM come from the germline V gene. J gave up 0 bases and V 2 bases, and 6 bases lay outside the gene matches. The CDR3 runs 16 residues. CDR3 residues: CASSLLSGGPSYEQYF. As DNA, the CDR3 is TGTGCCAGCAGTTTACTCTCGGGAGGGCCCTCCTACGAGCAGTACTTC. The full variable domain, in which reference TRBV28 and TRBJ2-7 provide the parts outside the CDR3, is DVKVTQSSRYLVKRTGEKVFLECVQDMDHENMFWYRQDPGLGLRLIYFSYDVKMKEKGDIPEGYSVSREKKERFSLILESASTNQTSMYLCASSLLSGGPSYEQYFGPGTRLTVT.

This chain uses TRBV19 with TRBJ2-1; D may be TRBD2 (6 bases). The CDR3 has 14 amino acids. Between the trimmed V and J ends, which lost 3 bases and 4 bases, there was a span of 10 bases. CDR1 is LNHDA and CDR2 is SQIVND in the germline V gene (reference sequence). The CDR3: CASSIGDSYNEQFF. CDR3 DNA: TGTGCCAGTAGTATCGGGGACTCGTACAATGAGCAGTTCTTC.

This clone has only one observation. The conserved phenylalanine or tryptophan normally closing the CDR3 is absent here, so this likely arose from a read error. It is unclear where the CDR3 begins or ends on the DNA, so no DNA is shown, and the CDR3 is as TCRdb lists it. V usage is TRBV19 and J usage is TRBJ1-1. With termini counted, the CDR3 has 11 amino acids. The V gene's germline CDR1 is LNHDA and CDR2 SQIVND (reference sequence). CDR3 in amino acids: CASSMRGIVLI.

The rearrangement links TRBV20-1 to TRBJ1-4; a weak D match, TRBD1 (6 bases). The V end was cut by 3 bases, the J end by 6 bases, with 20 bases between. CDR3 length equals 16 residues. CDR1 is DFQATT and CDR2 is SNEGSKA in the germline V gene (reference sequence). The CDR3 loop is CSASFGTTISYEKLFF. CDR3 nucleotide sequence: TGCAGTGCTAGTTTTGGGACAACCATTAGTTATGAAAAACTGTTTTTT.

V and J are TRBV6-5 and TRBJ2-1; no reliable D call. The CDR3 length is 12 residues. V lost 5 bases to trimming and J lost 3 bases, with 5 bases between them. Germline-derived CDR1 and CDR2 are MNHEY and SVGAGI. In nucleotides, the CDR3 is TGTGCCAGCAGTCTCGGCTACAATGAGCAGTTCTTC. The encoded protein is CASSLGYNEQFF.

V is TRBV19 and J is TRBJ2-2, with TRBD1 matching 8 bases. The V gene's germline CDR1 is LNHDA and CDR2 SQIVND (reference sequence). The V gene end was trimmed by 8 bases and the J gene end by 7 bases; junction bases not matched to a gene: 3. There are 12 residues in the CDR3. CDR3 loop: CASRTGLGELFF. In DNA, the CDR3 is TGTGCCAGTCGGACAGGGCTCGGGGAGCTGTTTTTT.

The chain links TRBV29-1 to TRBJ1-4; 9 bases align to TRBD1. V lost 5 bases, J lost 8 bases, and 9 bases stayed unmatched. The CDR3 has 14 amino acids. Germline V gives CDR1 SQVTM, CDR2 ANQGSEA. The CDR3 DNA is TGCAGCGTTACCCCGACAGGGGGTGGAGAAAAACTGTTTTTT. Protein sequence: CSVTPTGGGEKLFF.

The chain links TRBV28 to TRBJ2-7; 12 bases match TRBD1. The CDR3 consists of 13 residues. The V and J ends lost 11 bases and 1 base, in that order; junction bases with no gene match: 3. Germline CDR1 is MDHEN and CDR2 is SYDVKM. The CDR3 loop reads CAAGQGASYEQYF. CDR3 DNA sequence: TGTGCCGCGGGACAGGGGGCTTCCTACGAGCAGTACTTC.

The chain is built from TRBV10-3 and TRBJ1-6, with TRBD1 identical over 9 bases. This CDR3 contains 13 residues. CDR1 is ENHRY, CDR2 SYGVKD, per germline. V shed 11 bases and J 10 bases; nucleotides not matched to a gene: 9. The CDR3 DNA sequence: TGTGCCGCCCGGACAGGGGTGGACTCACCCCTCCACTTT. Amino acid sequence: CAARTGVDSPLHF.